This T cell receptor beta chain was retrieved from a study of control samples from healthy donors and cancer patients. The protocol was immunoSEQ multiplex PCR, while the TCRdb copy is restricted to in-frame clones and leaves out a portion. The table has roughly 150,000 clones, 93% seen once. CDR1 is MNHEY and CDR2 is SVGAGI in the germline V gene. V lost 5 bases to trimming and J lost 8 bases, with 12 bases between them. CDR3 size: 12 residues. This rearrangement joins TRBV6-5 to TRBJ1-2; no clear D gene. This TCR came from a man aged 45-60 years in good health. Sequencing was performed on blood. The CDR3 here is CASSPGPGGYTF. Here the CDR3 DNA reads TGTGCCAGCAGTCCCGGACCGGGGGGCTACACCTTC.